The rows below give T cell receptor beta chains drawn from one sample of a study of T-cell memory formation after mild COVID-19. Using its own MiXCR run on the 5' RACE reads, TCRdb lists one record per CDR3 protein. The data contain roughly 500,000 distinct CDR3 sequences, roughly 21% of them singletons. Specimen: PBMCs or a T cell subset sorted from them (not recorded which). The receptors were gathered from an adult woman who had mild COVID-19 (a few samples of this study predate the infection). Cell type and time point are not known. The CDR3 runs from the conserved cysteine through the conserved F or W. A D gene is named only where the DNA matches it firmly. Clone size is given for some rows only: seen once, a few or many times, or a class if the clone is expanded.

J gene | V gene | clone size | D gene | CDR3 protein | CDR3 DNA
TRBJ2-1 | TRBV9 | . | . | CASSVGPGAGNEQFF | TGTGCCAGCAGCGTGGGACCGGGAGCGGGCAATGAGCAGTTCTTC
TRBJ2-3 | TRBV24-1 | many | . | CATSDNSGYTDTQYF | TGTGCCACCAGTGATAATAGCGGATACACAGATACGCAGTATTTT
TRBJ2-2 | TRBV27 | few | . | CASSLAFTGELFF | TGTGCCAGCAGTTTAGCCTTTACCGGGGAGCTGTTTTTT
TRBJ2-3 | TRBV11-1 | . | TRBD2 | CASSWTSTADTQYF | TGTGCCAGCAGCTGGACTAGCACCGCAGATACGCAGTATTTT
TRBJ2-7 | TRBV11-2 | . | . | CASSHGPSYEQYF | TGTGCCAGCAGCCACGGACCATCCTACGAGCAGTACTTC
TRBJ1-2 | TRBV24-1 | . | TRBD1 | CATSELDREGGYTF | TGTGCCACCAGTGAATTGGACAGGGAGGGTGGCTACACCTTC
TRBJ2-7 | TRBV6-2/TRBV6-3 | . | . | CASSYAGARDEQYF | TGTGCCAGCAGTTACGCAGGGGCTAGGGACGAGCAGTACTTC
TRBJ1-2 | TRBV20-1 | many | . | CSADPDRQNYGYTF | TGCAGTGCAGATCCCGACAGGCAGAACTATGGCTACACCTTC
TRBJ2-7 | TRBV27 | few | . | CASSLGGRFYEQYF | TGTGCCAGCAGTTTAGGGGGGCGTTTCTACGAGCAGTACTTC
TRBJ1-3 | TRBV7-2 | few | TRBD1 | CASSRQGGNTIYF | TGTGCCAGCAGCCGACAGGGAGGAAACACCATATATTTT
TRBJ1-2 | TRBV14 | few | . | CASSSQQRGYTF | TGTGCCAGCAGCAGTCAACAACGTGGCTACACCTTC
TRBJ2-1 | TRBV24-1 | once | TRBD2 | CATSDNGRAWIHEQFF | TGTGCCACCAGTGATAACGGGAGGGCCTGGATCCATGAGCAGTTCTTC
TRBJ1-2 | TRBV7-2 | once | TRBD1 | CASSSWDRGDYGYTF | TGTGCCAGCAGCTCCTGGGACAGGGGGGACTATGGCTACACCTTC
TRBJ2-2 | TRBV9 | . | . | CASSLNPGQNTGELFF | TGTGCCAGCAGCTTGAACCCGGGACAGAACACCGGGGAGCTGTTTTTT
TRBJ2-7 | TRBV9 | . | . | CASTRSASNTAFYEQYF | TGTGCCAGCACCCGGAGCGCCTCCAACACTGCCTTCTACGAGCAGTACTTC
TRBJ2-2 | TRBV7-9 | . | . | CANNPLSILVTGELFF | TGTGCCAACAATCCTCTTAGTATCCTTGTGACCGGGGAGCTGTTTTTT
TRBJ2-3 | TRBV18 | . | . | CASSPIRSQTTDTQYF | TGTGCCAGCTCACCCATTCGGTCGCAGACCACAGATACGCAGTATTTT
TRBJ2-1 | TRBV29-1 | . | TRBD2 | CSVEKREKPHNEKFF | TGCAGCGTTGAGAAGCGGGAGAAACCCCACAATGAGAAGTTCTTC
TRBJ1-5 | TRBV18 | . | . | CASSPGRGGNQPQHF | TGTGCCAGCTCACCCGGCCGGGGGGGCAATCAGCCCCAGCATTTT
TRBJ1-2 | TRBV5-6 | few | . | CASSPRQTLNYGYTF | TGTGCCAGCAGCCCACGACAGACGCTTAACTATGGCTACACCTTC
TRBJ2-3 | TRBV12-3/TRBV12-4 | few | . | CASSSPGGPGTDTQYF | TGTGCCAGCAGTTCCCCCGGAGGACCGGGGACAGATACGCAGTATTTT
TRBJ1-5 | TRBV5-6 | . | TRBD1 | CASSTWGQAFYQPQHF | TGTGCCAGCAGTACTTGGGGACAGGCCTTCTATCAGCCCCAGCATTTT
TRBJ2-7 | TRBV10-3 | . | . | CAISEVNSYEQYF | TGTGCCATCAGTGAGGTGAATTCCTACGAGCAGTACTTC
TRBJ2-5 | TRBV5-6 | . | TRBD1 | CASISKHRGETQYF | TGTGCCAGCATCAGTAAGCACAGGGGAGAGACCCAGTACTTC
TRBJ2-1 | TRBV7-2 | many | TRBD2 | CASSLKSGGSQEQFF | TGTGCCAGCAGCTTAAAGTCGGGCGGGAGCCAGGAGCAGTTCTTC
TRBJ2-7 | TRBV19 | . | TRBD2 | CASSRGTSGRYEQYF | TGTGCCAGTAGTCGGGGGACTAGCGGGAGATACGAGCAGTACTTC
TRBJ2-4 | TRBV20-1 | . | . | CSARAAVSNIQYF | TGCAGTGCTAGAGCGGCGGTCTCCAACATTCAGTACTTC
TRBJ2-1 | TRBV20-1 | . | TRBD1 | CSAQAGGYTEQFF | TGCAGTGCCCAGGCAGGGGGATATACTGAGCAGTTCTTC
TRBJ1-1 | TRBV6-6 | . | . | CASSPTQGAFF | TGTGCCAGCAGCCCCACCCAGGGAGCTTTCTTT
TRBJ1-2 | TRBV7-3 | . | TRBD1 | CASSEDRAYGGYTF | TGTGCCAGCAGCGAAGACAGGGCTTATGGTGGCTACACCTTC
TRBJ1-6 | TRBV12-3/TRBV12-4 | . | . | CASSLAGYSPLHF | TGTGCCAGCAGCCTAGCCGGGTATTCACCCCTCCACTTT
TRBJ2-7 | TRBV10-3 | . | . | CAISEFYEQYF | TGTGCCATCAGTGAGTTCTACGAGCAGTACTTC
TRBJ1-1 | TRBV19 | . | . | CASREVSQGGTEAFF | TGTGCCAGTCGTGAAGTCTCGCAGGGAGGCACTGAAGCTTTCTTT
TRBJ1-4 | TRBV7-9 | few | . | CASSSLLDSRGNEKLFF | TGTGCCAGCAGCTCCCTACTGGACTCCCGGGGCAATGAAAAACTGTTTTTT
TRBJ2-7 | TRBV7-8 | . | TRBD2 | CASSLVEASGRGEQYF | TGTGCCAGCAGCTTAGTCGAGGCTAGCGGGAGAGGTGAGCAGTACTTC
TRBJ2-5 | TRBV18 | . | . | CASSPRPVETQYF | TGTGCCAGCTCACCACGACCGGTCGAGACCCAGTACTTC
TRBJ2-1 | TRBV11-2 | few | TRBD2 | CASRETGGRYNEQFF | TGTGCCAGCAGGGAGACGGGGGGGAGGTACAATGAGCAGTTCTTC
TRBJ2-1 | TRBV14 | few | . | CASSQIQGGKTPNEQFF | TGTGCCAGCAGCCAAATCCAAGGGGGAAAAACCCCCAATGAGCAGTTCTTC
TRBJ1-1 | TRBV6-6 | few | TRBD1 | CASSYTDRAAFF | TGTGCCAGCAGTTACACCGACAGGGCAGCTTTCTTT
TRBJ1-1 | TRBV19 | few | TRBD1 | CASTQGGTKAFF | TGTGCCAGTACCCAGGGGGGGACGAAAGCTTTCTTT